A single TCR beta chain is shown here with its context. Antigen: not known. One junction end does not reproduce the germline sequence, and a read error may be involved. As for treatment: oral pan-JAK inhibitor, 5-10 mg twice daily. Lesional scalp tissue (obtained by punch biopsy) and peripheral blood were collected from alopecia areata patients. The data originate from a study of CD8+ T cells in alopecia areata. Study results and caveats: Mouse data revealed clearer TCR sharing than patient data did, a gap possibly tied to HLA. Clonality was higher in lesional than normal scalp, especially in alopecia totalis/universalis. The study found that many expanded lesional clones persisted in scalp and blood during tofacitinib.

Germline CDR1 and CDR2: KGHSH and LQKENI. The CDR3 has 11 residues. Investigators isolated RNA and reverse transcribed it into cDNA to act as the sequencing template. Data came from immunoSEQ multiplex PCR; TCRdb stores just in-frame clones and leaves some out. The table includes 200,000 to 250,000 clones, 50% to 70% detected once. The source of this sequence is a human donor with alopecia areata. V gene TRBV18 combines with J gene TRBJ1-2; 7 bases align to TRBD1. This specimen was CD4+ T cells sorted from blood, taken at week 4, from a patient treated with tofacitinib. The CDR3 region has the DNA TGTGCCAGCTCACCGGGGCCGGGACAGATTTTC. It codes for CASSPGPGQIF.